This entry lists 17 T cell receptor beta chains sequenced from one sample in a study of regulatory T cells in long-lasting Graves disease. Both iRepertoire HTBI primers and Arm-PCR of CDR3 regions were used to build the TCR beta libraries. TCRdb used MiXCR to reprocess the multiplex PCR reads, holding one entry per CDR3 protein. The data contain around 340,000 distinct CDR3 sequences, 15% to 20% of them singletons. Sample time point: persistent/refractory GD, antithyroid drugs over 5 years with positive TRAb. PBMC-derived RNA was used for the TCR library. Source: peripheral blood mononuclear cells (PBMCs), taken when the disease was refractory, from a patient treated with antithyroid drugs. These receptors were collected from a female donor with Graves disease.

This clonotype was seen ten or more times. The gene calls are TRBV11-2 and TRBJ2-5, with TRBD2 matching over 11 bases. The V and J ends lost 4 bases and 1 base, in that order; junction bases with no gene match: 5. There are 16 residues in the CDR3. Germline values: CDR1 SGHAT, CDR2 FQNNGV. Here the CDR3 reads CASSSASGGPQETQYF. The CDR3 nucleotides are TGTGCCAGCAGCTCCGCTAGCGGGGGGCCCCAAGAGACCCAGTACTTC.

The table lists this clonotype with a few counts. V is TRBV6-2 or TRBV6-3 and J is TRBJ1-2; D possibly corresponds to TRBD1 (6 bases). Deletions cut 5 bases from V and 3 bases from J, with 16 bases between. Looked up from germline, CDR1 is MNHEY and CDR2 is SVGEGT. The CDR3 is made up of 15 amino acids. The CDR3 DNA reads TGTGCCAGCAGTACCGGCCCGCAGGGGTACTATGGCTACACCTTC. Encoded protein: CASSTGPQGYYGYTF.

This clonotype was seen ten or more times. The rearrangement links TRBV5-5 to TRBJ1-1; no firm D call. In germline, CDR1 is SGHKS, CDR2 YYEKEE (reference sequence). V lost 1 base and J lost 0, with 7 bases in between. The CDR3 contains 14 residues. In nucleotides, the CDR3 is TGTGCCAGCAGCTTGTTTGCAGTGAACACTGAAGCTTTCTTT. Translation gives CASSLFAVNTEAFF. Drawing the rest from reference TRBV5-5 and TRBJ1-1, the complete variable domain is DAGVTQSPTHLIKTRGQQVTLRCSPISGHKSVSWYQQVLGQGPQFIFQYYEKEERGRGNFPDRFSARQFPNYSSELNVNALLLGDSALYLCASSLFAVNTEAFFGQGTRLTVV.

The chain links TRBV28 to TRBJ2-1, with 9 bases matching TRBD2. Germline loops: CDR1 MDHEN, CDR2 SYDVKM. The ends lost 7 bases at V and 1 base at J; junction bases unmatched: 5. This CDR3 region has 15 residues. CDR3 coding DNA: TGTGCCAGCACTATAGGACTAGCGTCCTACAATGAGCAGTTCTTC. Translated: CASTIGLASYNEQFF. Full variable domain (remainder filled in from reference TRBV28 and TRBJ2-1): DVKVTQSSRYLVKRTGEKVFLECVQDMDHENMFWYRQDPGLGLRLIYFSYDVKMKEKGDIPEGYSVSREKKERFSLILESASTNQTSMYLCASTIGLASYNEQFFGPGTRLTVL.

This clonotype was seen only a few times. This rearrangement joins TRBV19 to TRBJ1-6; D not certain. Between the trimmed V and J ends, which lost 8 bases and 7 bases, there was a span of 15 bases. The CDR3 runs to 14 residues. Germline V gene lookup returns CDR1 LNHDA and CDR2 SQIVND (reference sequence). The DNA for the CDR3 is TGTGCCAGTGCGCGACTGAACCAAAATTCACCCCTCCACTTT. Its protein is CASARLNQNSPLHF.

The sample holds many counts of this clonotype. The J gene is TRBJ2-2, the V gene TRBV24-1; possible D gene TRBD1, 6 bases. This CDR3 has 13 residues. V was trimmed by 8 bases and J by 5 bases, leaving 11 bases between them. The germline gives CDR1 KGHDR, CDR2 SFDVKD. The CDR3 region has the DNA TGTGCCACCACCTCAGGGGCAACCGGGGAGCTGTTTTTT. Translating gives CATTSGATGELFF.

The chain joins TRBV7-2 to TRBJ2-7; 7 bases fit TRBD1. This CDR3 is built from 15 residues. V lost 5 bases to trimming and J lost 5 bases; unmatched junction nucleotides: 12. Germline V lookup: CDR1 SGHTA, CDR2 FQGNSA. The CDR3 sequence is CASSKRDRVRHEQYF. CDR3 nucleotides: TGTGCCAGCAGCAAGCGCGACAGGGTCCGCCACGAGCAGTACTTC.

This clonotype was picked up a small number of times. The V and J genes are TRBV10-2 and TRBJ2-7; TRBD1 is a possible D gene (6 bases). V gave up 7 bases and J gave up 3 bases, with 13 bases separating them. Germline loops: CDR1 WSHSY, CDR2 SAAADI. This CDR3 spans 13 amino acids. The CDR3 region has the DNA TGCGCCAGCACAACCCCGGACAGCTACGAGCAGTACTTC. Translated, it gives CASTTPDSYEQYF.

This clonotype was seen many times. The V and J genes are TRBV7-9 and TRBJ1-1, with 10 bases matching TRBD1. Germline-derived CDR1 and CDR2 are SEHNR and FQNEAQ (reference sequence). The CDR3 is 14 residues long. Losses at the gene ends were 7 bases for V and 1 base for J; bases not matched to a gene: 3. The chain's CDR3 is CASIGDRGNTEAFF. CDR3 coding DNA: TGTGCCAGCATCGGGGACAGGGGGAACACTGAAGCTTTCTTT.

The chain links TRBV5-1 to TRBJ2-5; a weak D match, TRBD1 (6 bases). The CDR3 has 14 residues. Trimming removed 6 bases from V and 4 bases from J, with 16 bases in between. The germline V gene has CDR1 SGHRS and CDR2 YFSETQ. CDR3 residues: CASTLTGMGETQYF. The DNA for the CDR3 is TGCGCCAGCACTCTAACAGGGATGGGAGAGACCCAGTACTTC. Complete variable domain (other parts from reference TRBV5-1 and TRBJ2-5): KAGVTQTPRYLIKTRGQQVTLSCSPISGHRSVSWYQQTPGQGLQFLFEYFSETQRNKGNFPGRFSGRQFSNSRSEMNVSTLELGDSALYLCASTLTGMGETQYFGPGTRLLVL.

The sample holds many counts of this clonotype. The chain recombines TRBV5-5 with TRBJ2-5; possibly TRBD2 for D (5 bases). Trimming took 4 bases from V and 5 from J, leaving 12 bases between them. This CDR3 is 13 amino acids long. The germline V gene has CDR1 SGHKS and CDR2 YYEKEE (reference sequence). The CDR3: CASSPTSTETQYF. The CDR3, as DNA: TGTGCCAGCAGCCCCACTAGTACCGAGACCCAGTACTTC.

This chain joins TRBV9 and TRBJ2-7, with a weak D call TRBD1 (5 bases). Germline values: CDR1 SGDLS, CDR2 YYNGEE. There are 15 residues in the CDR3. V dropped 0 bases and J dropped 2 bases, with 12 bases sitting between them. The DNA of the CDR3 is TGTGCCAGCAGCGTAGGGTGGGGCTACGCCTACGAGCAGTACTTC. It yields the protein CASSVGWGYAYEQYF.

This clonotype was picked up a small number of times. This rearrangement joins TRBV7-6 to TRBJ1-4; weak D call: TRBD1 (5 bases). CDR1 and CDR2 (germline): SGHVS, FNYEAQ. V lost 5 bases and J lost 6, with 16 bases in between. The CDR3 is 15 residues long. DNA for the CDR3: TGTGCCAGCAGCCCAAGGGCAGGGTTGGATGAAAAACTGTTTTTT. It encodes CASSPRAGLDEKLFF.

This clonotype was counted at least ten times. The CDR3 region has the DNA TGCAGCGCGACTCTACCTCAGGGGTTCTACGAGCAGTACTTC. Protein: CSATLPQGFYEQYF. This rearrangement joins TRBV29-1 to TRBJ2-7, with D maybe TRBD1 (6 bases). The CDR3 is 14 residues long. Per the germline V gene, CDR1 is SQVTM and CDR2 is ANQGSEA. V was shortened by 7 bases and J by 3 bases, with 19 bases between the two germline ends.

In this sample, this clonotype turned up many times. The chain couples TRBV7-2 to TRBJ1-2; weak D call: TRBD1 (5 bases). V was shortened by 6 bases and J by 8 bases, with 16 bases between the two germline ends. From germline, CDR1 is SGHTA and CDR2 FQGNSA. The CDR3 covers 13 residues. The CDR3 DNA follows: TGTGCCAGCAGTTTCCAGGGTGGCGACGGCTACACCTTC. Translated, it gives CASSFQGGDGYTF.

A single count supports this clonotype. The V and J genes are TRBV7-2 and TRBJ2-2, with D unresolved. CDR3 length: 13 amino acids. Germline V gene lookup returns CDR1 SGHTA and CDR2 FQGNSA. Trimming shortened V by 7 bases and J by 6 bases, and 12 bases separated the two germline ends. CDR3 sequence: CASNTPPPGELFF. Here the CDR3 DNA reads TGTGCCAGCAACACACCCCCCCCCGGGGAGCTGTTTTTT.

This chain uses TRBV6-1 with TRBJ1-2; 11 bases agree with TRBD1. The germline gives CDR1 MNHNS, CDR2 SASEGT. The CDR3 is 15 residues long. V gave up 5 bases and J gave up 8 bases; unmatched junction bases: 10. The CDR3 sequence: CASSYYGQGAKGYTF. As DNA, the CDR3 is TGTGCCAGCAGTTATTACGGACAGGGGGCAAAAGGCTACACCTTC.